One and the same sample provided the 24 T cell receptor beta chains below, sequenced in a study of blood T cells in healthy people across ages. Primers used in a second PCR of roughly 7 to 12 cycles were a sample-barcoded 5' primer and a J-beta primer mix. TCRdb independently ran MiXCR on the 5' RACE reads; one entry per CDR3 protein. The data contain hundreds of thousands of distinct CDR3 sequences, over 40% of them singletons. What was sequenced was blood. These receptors all stem from a man older than 75 in good health.

The chain combines TRBV6-2 or TRBV6-3 with TRBJ2-7; TRBD2 agrees at 14 bases. This CDR3 has 16 amino acids. V was pared by 6 bases and J by 3 bases, with 7 bases of the junction left unmatched. CDR1 and CDR2 from the germline V gene are MNHEY and SVGEGT. The CDR3 nucleotides are TGTGCCAGCAGCACCCCGGGACTAGCGGGAGTCTACGAGCAGTACTTC. Residues: CASSTPGLAGVYEQYF.

In this sample, this clonotype turned up a few times. This chain connects TRBV7-2 to TRBJ1-1, with 10 bases identical to TRBD1. The CDR3 sequence is 14 residues long. V trimming: 4 bases; J trimming: 7 bases; junction bases outside the gene matches: 6. Germline V gene sequence: CDR1 SGHTA, CDR2 FQGNSA. The CDR3 protein is CASSSRWDRGEAFF. CDR3 DNA sequence: TGTGCCAGCAGCTCAAGATGGGACAGGGGTGAAGCTTTCTTT.

The V and J genes are TRBV27 and TRBJ2-1; D is possibly TRBD1 or TRBD2 (5 bases each). The CDR3 sequence is 15 residues long. V lost 4 bases and J lost 2, with 12 bases in between. Per germline, CDR1 MNHEY and CDR2 SMNVEV (reference sequence). The CDR3 protein is CASSYRRGTYNEQFF. DNA of the CDR3: TGTGCCAGCAGTTACCGCCGGGGCACCTACAATGAGCAGTTCTTC.

This clonotype came up once. This chain links TRBV4-2 with TRBJ2-3; D uncertain. Germline values: CDR1 LGHNA, CDR2 YNFKEQ. The ends were cut back, 8 bases at V and 2 bases at J, with 8 bases in the middle. CDR3 size: 12 residues. The CDR3 nucleotides are TGTGCCAGCCTCGGCTACACAGATACGCAGTATTTT. Translation: CASLGYTDTQYF.

V is TRBV7-2 and J is TRBJ2-7; unclear D gene. CDR1 is SGHTA and CDR2 is FQGNSA in the germline V gene. V lost 1 base, J lost 1 base, and 8 bases lay in between. The CDR3 length is 14 residues. The CDR3 nucleotides are TGTGCCAGCAGCTTAGGGGCTAGTTCCTACGAGCAGTACTTC. Encoded protein: CASSLGASSYEQYF.

This clonotype was detected only a few times. This chain uses TRBV6-2 or TRBV6-3 with TRBJ2-2; possible D gene TRBD1, 6 bases. This CDR3 is 13 amino acids long. Per germline, CDR1 MNHEY and CDR2 SVGEGT. V was clipped by 6 bases and J by 7 bases, with 12 bases between them. Written as DNA, the CDR3 is TGTGCCAGCAGCCCCCAGGGGATCGGGGAGCTGTTTTTT. Translated: CASSPQGIGELFF.

The chain employs TRBV7-6 and TRBJ1-2, with unresolved D. The V and J ends lost 5 bases and 3 bases respectively, with 10 bases between them. Germline lookup yields CDR1 SGHVS and CDR2 FNYEAQ. The CDR3 runs to 13 residues. The CDR3 here is CASSRRAYYGYTF. The CDR3 DNA reads TGTGCCAGCAGCCGTCGGGCATACTATGGCTACACCTTC. Using reference TRBV7-6 and TRBJ1-2 for the parts outside the CDR3, the full variable domain is GAGVSQSPRYKVTKRGQDVALRCDPISGHVSLYWYRQALGQGPEFLTYFNYEAQQDKSGLPNDRFSAERPEGSISTLTIQRTEQRDSAMYRCASSRRAYYGYTFGSGTRLTVV.

This clonotype has more than one count but fewer than ten. The chain employs TRBV6-5 and TRBJ2-3; possibly TRBD1 for D (6 bases). This CDR3 is 14 amino acids long. Trimming took off 2 bases at V and 3 bases at J, with 9 bases between the two ends. The germline gives CDR1 MNHEY, CDR2 SVGAGI. The CDR3 bases are TGTGCCAGCAGTTACAGGGGGTGGACAGATACGCAGTATTTT. Its translation: CASSYRGWTDTQYF.

The rearrangement links TRBV6-2 or TRBV6-3 to TRBJ2-7; 7 bases match TRBD1. Looked up from germline, CDR1 is MNHEY and CDR2 is SVGEGT. Trimming cost V 8 bases and J 1 base; bases outside gene matches: 2. This CDR3 contains 12 residues. The CDR3 region is CASGDRSYEQYF. In DNA, the CDR3 is TGTGCCAGCGGGGACAGATCCTACGAGCAGTACTTC.

Comment on this clonotype: A single base separates this from a much larger clone, so it may be a read error. This chain links TRBV20-1 with TRBJ2-1; D unclear. V shed 3 bases and J shed 13 bases, with 25 bases lying between them. The CDR3 has 15 residues. Germline CDR1 and CDR2: DFQATT and SNEGSKA (reference sequence). The CDR3 DNA reads TGCAGTGCTAGGTCGCCAAAGCGTATCGAAGAGACCCAGTTCTTC. This encodes CSARSPKRIEETQFF.

In its sample, this clonotype was seen many times. The chain employs TRBV29-1 and TRBJ2-5; 7 bases match TRBD2. Germline V gives CDR1 SQVTM, CDR2 ANQGSEA. Trimming cost V 3 bases and J 1 base; bases outside gene matches: 8. The CDR3 has 15 residues. CDR3 coding DNA: TGCAGCGTTGATCGGTATGGACTAGGCCAAGAGACCCAGTACTTC. It translates to CSVDRYGLGQETQYF. Full variable domain (remainder filled in from reference TRBV29-1 and TRBJ2-5): SAVISQKPSRDICQRGTSLTIQCQVDSQVTMMFWYRQQPGQSLTLIATANQGSEATYESGFVIDKFPISRPNLTFSTLTVSNMSPEDSSIYLCSVDRYGLGQETQYFGPGTRLLVL.

About this clonotype: A much bigger clone sits one base away, suggesting this may be a read error. The chain carries TRBV19 and TRBJ2-1; no reliable D call. This CDR3 is 14 amino acids long. The V end lost 3 bases, the J end lost 7 bases, and 13 bases lay between the germline ends. Germline loops: CDR1 LNHDA, CDR2 SQIVND (reference sequence). The CDR3 loop reads CASSMGGSSNEQFF. The CDR3 region has the DNA TGTGCCAGTAGTATGGGTGGTAGTTCGAATGAGCAGTTCTTC.

This chain connects TRBV9 to TRBJ2-3; 11 bases align to TRBD2. V gave up 4 bases and J gave up 3 bases; unmatched junction bases: 7. The CDR3 covers 16 residues. CDR1 is SGDLS and CDR2 is YYNGEE in the germline V gene. In DNA form, the CDR3 reads TGTGCCAGCAGCATTACTAGCGGGAGAGGAACAGATACGCAGTATTTT. It codes for CASSITSGRGTDTQYF.

This clonotype was found a few times. The chain uses TRBV5-1 and TRBJ2-3; maybe TRBD2 (5 bases). V gave up 9 bases and J gave up 1 base, with 18 bases separating them. The germline gives CDR1 SGHRS, CDR2 YFSETQ. The CDR3 is 15 residues long. The CDR3 region is CATSSSGRGTDTQYF. DNA for the CDR3: TGCGCCACCAGTTCGAGCGGACGAGGCACAGATACGCAGTATTTT.

This clonotype was recorded many times. The rearrangement joins TRBV29-1 to TRBJ2-5; TRBD1 might be the D (5 bases). Between the trimmed V and J ends, which lost 6 bases and 2 bases, there was a span of 22 bases. The CDR3 spans 16 residues. The germline V gene encodes CDR1 SQVTM and CDR2 ANQGSEA. CDR3 in amino acids: CSVASGRTREQETQYF. In nucleotides, the CDR3 is TGCAGCGTCGCGTCCGGACGGACAAGGGAACAAGAGACCCAGTACTTC.

The V gene is TRBV7-9, the J gene TRBJ2-3; D is perhaps TRBD1 (5 bases). V gave up 3 bases and J gave up 3 bases, with 10 bases separating them. This CDR3 spans 14 amino acids. Germline values: CDR1 SEHNR, CDR2 FQNEAQ (reference sequence). The CDR3, as DNA: TGTGCCAGCAGCTTGGGGCGATGGACAGATACGCAGTATTTT. Translating it yields CASSLGRWTDTQYF.

The CDR3 here is CSVAPADRDQPQHF. In DNA form, the CDR3 reads TGCAGCGTTGCTCCAGCGGACAGGGATCAGCCCCAGCATTTT. The chain carries TRBV29-1 and TRBJ1-5; 8 nucleotides line up with TRBD1. Germline V gene sequence: CDR1 SQVTM, CDR2 ANQGSEA. The V gene end was trimmed by 4 bases and the J gene end by 5 bases; junction bases not matched to a gene: 7. This CDR3 spans 14 amino acids.

The chain joins TRBV3-1 to TRBJ1-5; TRBD1 might be the D (6 bases). V was clipped by 5 bases and J by 5 bases, with 16 bases between them. CDR3 length: 15 amino acids. The germline V gene has CDR1 LGHDT and CDR2 YNNKEL (reference sequence). The CDR3 protein is CASSSRDTPYQPQHF. The CDR3 coding sequence is TGTGCCAGCAGCAGCCGGGACACCCCCTATCAGCCCCAGCATTTT.

The chain employs TRBV7-2 and TRBJ2-6, with a weak D call TRBD2 (6 bases). The CDR3 runs 15 residues. V shed 3 bases and J shed 4 bases, with 10 bases lying between them. Per germline, CDR1 SGHTA and CDR2 FQGNSA. The CDR3 is CASSFGGAGANVLTF. The CDR3 nucleotides are TGTGCCAGCAGCTTTGGCGGGGCCGGGGCCAACGTCCTGACTTTC.

This clonotype was seen only a few times. The rearrangement joins TRBV19 to TRBJ1-2; no firm D call. The CDR3 has 12 residues. The germline CDR1 and CDR2 sequences are LNHDA and SQIVND (reference sequence). Trimming pared 5 bases from V and 5 bases from J, leaving 9 bases between. The CDR3 DNA reads as TGTGCCAGTAGTGCAGCCCGTTATGGCTACACCTTC. This translates into CASSAARYGYTF.

The J gene is TRBJ2-7, the V gene TRBV12-3 or TRBV12-4; D unresolved. Trimming took off 2 bases at V and 3 bases at J, with 11 bases between the two ends. The CDR3 loop spans 14 amino acids. This CDR3 is CASSLTDTYYEQYF. CDR3 sequence (DNA): TGTGCCAGCAGTTTAACCGATACCTACTACGAGCAGTACTTC.

This clonotype was counted a few times. The chain uses TRBV27 and TRBJ1-2; TRBD1 is a possible D gene (6 bases). V lost 2 bases, J lost 2 bases, and 15 bases lay in between. CDR1 is MNHEY and CDR2 is SMNVEV in the germline V gene (reference sequence). CDR3 length: 16 residues. The CDR3 nucleotides read TGTGCCAGCAGTTTACACCGGGACACAACGAACTATGGCTACACCTTC. Amino acid sequence: CASSLHRDTTNYGYTF.

This clonotype was picked up a small number of times. A read error may be the cause here, since a much bigger clone is one base away. This chain joins TRBV29-1 and TRBJ2-1; 10 bases align to TRBD2. TRBJ2-7 explains the end of the DNA better; the J call may be wrong. Germline V lookup: CDR1 SQVTM, CDR2 ANQGSEA. The CDR3 consists of 14 residues. In DNA form, the CDR3 reads TGCAGCGTTGATGGGACTAGCGAATACAATGAGCAGTACTTC. Translated, it gives CSVDGTSEYNEQYF.

J is TRBJ2-5 and V is TRBV2; 14 nucleotides match TRBD2. The CDR3 sequence is 15 residues long. CDR1 and CDR2 from the germline V gene are SNHLY and FYNNEI. V gave up 4 bases and J gave up 3 bases; unmatched junction bases: 1. CDR3 coding DNA: TGTGCCAGCAGTGGACTAGCGGGAGGGAAAGAGACCCAGTACTTC. This encodes CASSGLAGGKETQYF.